The rows below give T cell receptor beta chains drawn from one sample of a study of blood T cell repertoires in COVID-19. Measured with immunoSEQ multiplex PCR; TCRdb has only the in-frame clones, and not every one. The data contain under 60,000 clones, more than 65% of them singletons. Input material: peripheral blood. These receptors came from a human donor in a cohort sampled during active COVID-19. Each CDR3 is given with its conserved first and last residue. D genes are given only for firm matches. Clone size, where shown, is once, few, many, or a class for clones that have expanded.

>TRBV11-3|TRBD2|NA|TRBJ2-1
TGTGCCAGCAGCGTAGCGGGAGCGAGTGAGCAGTTCTTC
CASSVAGASEQFF
>TRBV7-9|NA|few|TRBJ2-1
TGTGCCAGCAGCCCAAGCTGGTCGATCGGGCAGTTCTTC
CASSPSWSIGQFF
>TRBV6-5|NA|NA|TRBJ1-5
TGTGCCAGCAGTTACTCGGCCCAGGGGTCGCCCCAGCATTTT
CASSYSAQGSPQHF
>TRBV12-3/TRBV12-4|NA|few|TRBJ1-4
TGTGCCAGCAGATTAAGCGGGGGTGAAAAACTGTTTTTT
CASRLSGGEKLFF
>TRBV2|TRBD1|NA|TRBJ1-5
TGTGCCAGCAGATCGACAGGGGAATATCAGCCCCAGCATTTT
CASRSTGEYQPQHF
>TRBV28|NA|NA|TRBJ1-2
TGTGCCAGCAGTTTGGTGTCCGGAGCATATGGCTACACCTTC
CASSLVSGAYGYTF
>TRBV9|NA|NA|TRBJ1-2
TGTGCCAGCAGCGTAGAAGCAGGGAACTATGGCTACACCTTC
CASSVEAGNYGYTF
>TRBV7-8|NA|NA|TRBJ2-7
TGTGCCAGCAGCTTAGTCTCCTCCTACGAGCAGTACTTC
CASSLVSSYEQYF
>TRBV28|NA|NA|TRBJ1-1
TGTGCCAGCAGCAACGGGGGGTTGAACACTGAAGCTTTCTTT
CASSNGGLNTEAFF
>TRBV6-5|TRBD1|few|TRBJ2-7
TGTGCCAGCAGTAAATCCCCGACAGGGATCCACGAGCAGTACTTC
CASSKSPTGIHEQYF
>TRBV30|NA|NA|TRBJ2-7
TGTGCCTGGAGTGCTGGCTGGGAGCAGTACTTC
CAWSAGWEQYF
>TRBV3-1/TRBV3-2|NA|NA|TRBJ1-3
TGTGCCAGCAGCCAAGGACACTCTGGAAACACCATATATTTT
CASSQGHSGNTIYF
>TRBV7-2|TRBD1|NA|TRBJ2-7
TGTGCCAGCAGCTTAGAACAGGGGGCAGGGCAGTACTTC
CASSLEQGAGQYF
>TRBV3-1/TRBV3-2|TRBD1|NA|TRBJ1-1
TGTGCCAGCAGCCCGGGACAGGGGAACACTGAAGCTTTCTTT
CASSPGQGNTEAFF